This T cell receptor beta chain was documented in a study of cytomegalovirus exposure and HLA in healthy donors. Worth noting for this clone: Its target is unknown.

General study points: Based on reports, TCR beta sequences accurately predicted HLA-A and HLA-B alleles for most subjects. Researchers catalogued approximately 170 TCR beta chains as cytomegalovirus-associated. Several of the most significant clusters were apparently associated with common viral pathogens in a later analysis. Exclusion applied to some V segments, including TRBV6-2 and TRBV6-3, as they were indistinguishable.

PCR primers comprised 60 Vbeta and 13 Jbeta primers. TCRdb keeps only in-frame clones here, not all; method: immunoSEQ multiplex PCR. Found here are 180,000 or so clones, around 85% of them singletons; the top ten hold about 9.3%. V was pared by 0 bases and J by 9 bases, with 6 bases of the junction left unmatched. Germline CDR1 reads MNHEY; CDR2 reads SMNVEV (reference sequence). The CDR3 totals 15 residues. This TCR was sampled from a man aged 18 to 30 in good health and CMV-seropositive. J is TRBJ2-1 and V is TRBV27; 9 bases map to TRBD2. Source material: PBMCs. The CDR3 region is CASSLSLAGFFEQFF. DNA of the CDR3: TGTGCCAGCAGTTTATCCCTAGCGGGGTTTTTTGAGCAGTTCTTC.